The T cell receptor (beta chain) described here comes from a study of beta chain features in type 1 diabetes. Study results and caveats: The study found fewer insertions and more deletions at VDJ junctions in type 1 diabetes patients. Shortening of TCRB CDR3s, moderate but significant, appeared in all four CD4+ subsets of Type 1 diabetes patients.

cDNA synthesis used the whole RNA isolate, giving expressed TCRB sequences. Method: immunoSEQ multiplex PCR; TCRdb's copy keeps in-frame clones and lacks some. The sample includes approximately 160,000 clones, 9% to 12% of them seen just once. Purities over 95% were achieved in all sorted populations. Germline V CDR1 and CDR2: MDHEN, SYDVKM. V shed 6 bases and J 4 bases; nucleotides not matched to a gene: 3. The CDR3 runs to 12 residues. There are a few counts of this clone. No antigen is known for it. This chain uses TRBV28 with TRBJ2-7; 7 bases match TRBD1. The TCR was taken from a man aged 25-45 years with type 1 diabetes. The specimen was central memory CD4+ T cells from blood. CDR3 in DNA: TGTGCCAGCAGGGTACAGGGGTACGAGCAGTACTTC. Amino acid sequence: CASRVQGYEQYF.